This TCR beta chain was identified during a study of breast tumors, draining lymph nodes, adjacent tissues. Study-wide results and caveats: Tumor repertoires ranked between lymph nodes and nontumor tissue in diversity, with V and J gene preferences. Luminal-like breast cancer showed significantly higher tumor–nontumor repertoire similarity than basal-like.

Axillary draining lymph nodes of breast cancer patients supplied the node samples. There are many counts of this clonotype. As yet, its antigen is unknown. The CDR3 extends over 14 amino acids. Germline V gene data show CDR1 as WNHNN and CDR2 as SYGVQD (reference sequence). Trimming removed 3 bases at V and 1 base at J, with 7 bases between. TCRdb processed the multiplex PCR reads anew with MiXCR; each CDR3 protein has one entry. The sample consists of about 130,000 distinct CDR3 sequences, over 20% of them appearing once. The V and J genes are TRBV10-1 and TRBJ2-1; D is ambiguous. Sequenced input: axillary lymph node tissue. This clonotype was obtained from a female donor with breast cancer. Some clones in this sample may be carry-over from other donors' samples. The CDR3 reads CASSEGNSYNEQFF. CDR3 DNA sequence: TGCGCCAGCAGTGAAGGTAATTCCTACAATGAGCAGTTCTTC.